The next 15 T cell receptor beta chains were all read from a single sample in a study of OX40 agonist ivuxolimab in advanced cancers. The method was the immunoSEQ multiplex PCR assay. In TCRdb, the immuneACCESS table is reduced to in-frame sequences with V and J assigned. These tables do not hold every clone; where another copy was compared, an unresolved V gene accounts for under half, and the others remain unexplained. Here the sample has some 150,000 clones; 85% to 95% occur a single time. The top ten clonotypes cover 1% of the sample. The sample here was CD4+ or CD8+ T cells sorted from blood, taken in a trial of the OX40 agonist ivuxolimab. Receptors were obtained from an adult with an advanced solid tumor such as melanoma, head and neck, liver or kidney cancer.

The rearrangement joins TRBV11-2 to TRBJ2-5, with D possibly matching TRBD1 (6 bases). The germline V gene has CDR1 SGHAT and CDR2 FQNNGV. This CDR3 region has 14 residues. Trimming pared 8 bases from V and 5 bases from J, leaving 18 bases between. The CDR3 DNA reads TGTGCCAGCCACGGATCCAGGGGACCGGAGACCCAGTACTTC. Its translation: CASHGSRGPETQYF.

The rearrangement links TRBV6-5 to TRBJ2-7; weak D call: TRBD1 (5 bases). V lost 2 bases to trimming and J lost 3 bases, with 14 bases between them. Germline V gene data show CDR1 as MNHEY and CDR2 as SVGAGI. CDR3 length equals 15 residues. DNA for the CDR3: TGTGCCAGCAGTTACAACGGACAACTTCTCTACGAGCAGTACTTC. It codes for CASSYNGQLLYEQYF.

The genes are TRBV19 and TRBJ2-3, with unresolved D. V was trimmed by 2 bases and J by 11 bases, leaving 14 bases between them. From germline, CDR1 is LNHDA and CDR2 SQIVND (reference sequence). The CDR3 covers 13 residues. The CDR3 nucleotides are TGTGCCAGTAGTATACCTGGCCCCCAGGAGCAGTATTTT. Its translation is CASSIPGPQEQYF.

The rearrangement uses TRBV5-8 and TRBJ2-1; 7 positions match TRBD2. CDR1 is SGHTS and CDR2 is YDEGEE in the germline V gene. This CDR3 contains 15 residues. This chain's CDR3 is CATGRGLAGEVEQFF. In DNA, the CDR3 is TGTGCAACGGGGAGAGGACTCGCGGGAGAGGTTGAGCAGTTCTTC.

This chain links TRBV18 with TRBJ1-5, with 7 bases fitting TRBD1. Germline V gene sequence: CDR1 KGHSH, CDR2 LQKENI. Unmatched junction bases numbered 10, after V lost 2 bases and J lost 0 bases. The CDR3 runs to 18 residues. CDR3 DNA sequence: TGTGCCAGCTCACCAAAGGGGGCTGGGGGCTATAGCAATCAGCCCCAGCATTTT. It is translated as CASSPKGAGGYSNQPQHF.

V and J are TRBV5-4 and TRBJ1-2; D is perhaps TRBD1 (5 bases). Looked up from germline, CDR1 is SGHNT and CDR2 is YYREEE (reference sequence). V was cut by 1 base and J by 14 bases, with 18 bases left in between. There are 13 residues in the CDR3. The CDR3 here is CASSLLQGPLRTF. The CDR3 DNA reads TGTGCCAGCAGCTTGCTCCAGGGACCCCTGAGAACCTTC.

J is TRBJ1-2 and V is TRBV6-5, with a tentative D call TRBD1 (5 bases). This CDR3 spans 14 amino acids. Germline lookup yields CDR1 MNHEY and CDR2 SVGAGI. The chain's CDR3 is CATQSGGTNYGYTF. CDR3 DNA sequence: TGTGCTACCCAGTCGGGGGGTACTAACTATGGCTACACCTTC.

The table lists this clone with a few counts. This chain connects TRBV5-1 to TRBJ2-1; D gene uncertain. Germline values: CDR1 SGHRS, CDR2 YFSETQ. V was cut by 0 bases and J by 2 bases, with 6 bases left in between. This CDR3 spans 14 amino acids. CDR3 amino acids: CASSLDATYNEQFF. In DNA, the CDR3 is TGCGCCAGCAGCTTGGACGCTACCTACAATGAGCAGTTCTTC.

V gene TRBV14 combines with J gene TRBJ2-2; 8 positions agree with TRBD1. Germline V gene data show CDR1 as SGHDN and CDR2 as FVKESK. Trimming at V came to 4 bases and at J to 3 bases, leaving 7 bases not matched to a gene. This CDR3 is built from 16 residues. The CDR3 DNA is TGTGCCAGCAGCCCACTGGGACAGGTTGACACCGGGGAGCTGTTTTTT. It yields the protein CASSPLGQVDTGELFF.

The V and J genes are TRBV7-9 and TRBJ2-1; D call uncertain. The CDR3 sequence is 12 residues long. With 5 bases removed from V and 8 bases from J, the gap between germline ends came to 10 bases. Germline CDR1 and CDR2: SEHNR and FQNEAQ (reference sequence). The CDR3 nucleotides read TGTGCCAGCAGCCCTACCTCCGATGAGCAGTTCTTC. Residues: CASSPTSDEQFF. Combining the CDR3 with reference TRBV7-9 and TRBJ2-1 gives the whole variable domain DTGVSQNPRHKITKRGQNVTFRCDPISEHNRLYWYRQTLGQGPEFLTYFQNEAQLEKSRLLSDRFSAERPKGSFSTLEIQRTEQGDSAMYLCASSPTSDEQFFGPGTRLTVL.

V usage is TRBV5-4 and J usage is TRBJ1-2; D may be TRBD1 (5 bases). V lost 1 base, J lost 2 bases, and 6 bases lay in between. The CDR3 has 13 residues. Germline loops: CDR1 SGHNT, CDR2 YYREEE (reference sequence). The CDR3 sequence is CASSLQGNYGYTF. Here the CDR3 DNA reads TGTGCCAGCAGCTTGCAGGGAAACTATGGCTACACCTTC.

V usage is TRBV2 and J usage is TRBJ2-7, with unresolved D. V lost 3 bases and J 3 bases, leaving 21 bases between the germline ends. CDR1 is SNHLY, CDR2 FYNNEI, per germline. CDR3 length equals 17 residues. Here the CDR3 DNA reads TGTGCCAGCAGTGACTTAATTGGGCTAGGGTCCTTCTACGAGCAGTACTTC. Protein product: CASSDLIGLGSFYEQYF.

This clone was seen more than once but under ten times. The chain links TRBV27 to TRBJ2-7, with 12 bases matching TRBD1. CDR1 is MNHEY and CDR2 is SMNVEV in the germline V gene (reference sequence). The J segment lost 0 bases and the V segment lost 6 bases, leaving 6 bases of the junction unmatched. The CDR3 contains 16 residues. The chain's CDR3 is CASRGQGARSSYEQYF. DNA of the CDR3: TGTGCCAGCAGGGGACAGGGGGCGAGGAGCTCCTACGAGCAGTACTTC.

The V call is TRBV20-1, the J call TRBJ2-5, with D possibly being TRBD1 (5 bases). This CDR3 region has 10 residues. From germline, CDR1 is DFQATT and CDR2 SNEGSKA (reference sequence). The CDR3 DNA reads TGCAGCGCAGGGATAGAGACCCAGTACTTC. It yields the protein CSAGIETQYF.

The CDR3 nucleotides read TGTGCCAGCAGCCAAGAAATCGTCGGCAGGGTTAATTCACCCCTCCACTTT. Its protein product is CASSQEIVGRVNSPLHF. The chain is built from TRBV7-2 and TRBJ1-6, with a weak D call TRBD1 (5 bases). Germline V lookup: CDR1 SGHTA, CDR2 FQGNSA. V was shortened by 5 bases and J by 6 bases, with 20 bases between the two germline ends. This CDR3 has 17 amino acids.